These T cell receptor beta chains were read from a single sample in a study of T cell responses to AZD1222 COVID-19 vaccine. The repertoire was sequenced with immunoSEQ multiplex PCR; TCRdb's copy has only in-frame clones and lacks some. The repertoire holds more than 85,000 clones, about four fifths seen once, with 3.5% to 5.5% in the top ten. The specimen was peripheral blood, collected on day 0 of AZD1222 vaccination. These receptors originate from an adult in good health. CDR3s include the opening cysteine and the closing phenylalanine or tryptophan. The D gene is left open where the match is weak. The listing skips clone size in some rows; elsewhere it reads once, few, many or a size class.

.	.	TRBJ1-1	TRBV3-1/TRBV3-2	TGTGCCAGCAGCCAACTAAGGCAGCGCTATAAAGAAGCTTTCTTT	CASSQLRQRYKEAFF
.	.	TRBJ1-4	TRBV6-2/TRBV6-3	TGTGCCAGCAGTTACATTACCCTCCTGGGTGAAAAACTGTTTTTT	CASSYITLLGEKLFF
.	.	TRBJ2-2	TRBV12-3/TRBV12-4	TGTGCCAGCAGTTTATACGGGGAGCTGTTTTTT	CASSLYGELFF
.	.	TRBJ2-5	TRBV21-1	TGTGCCAGCAGAAAAACGGACAGGGTGGGAGAGACCCAGTACTTC	CASRKTDRVGETQYF
.	.	TRBJ2-7	TRBV29-1	TGCAGCGTGTCCGAAGGGCGCGGGTACGAGCAGTACTTC	CSVSEGRGYEQYF
.	.	TRBJ1-5	TRBV18	TGTGCCAGCTCACGATCTGATAGCAATCAGCCCCAGCATTTT	CASSRSDSNQPQHF
once	.	TRBJ1-2	TRBV2	TGTGCCAGCAGTGAGACAAACAGGGAGGGCTACACCTTC	CASSETNREGYTF
.	.	TRBJ1-5	TRBV6-2/TRBV6-3	TGTGCCAGCAGTTATTTGGGCGTAAGCAATCAGCCCCAGCATTTT	CASSYLGVSNQPQHF
.	.	TRBJ2-3	TRBV2	TGTGCCAGCAGTGAAACAGGGTTTCGCACAGATACGCAGTATTTT	CASSETGFRTDTQYF
.	TRBD2	TRBJ2-1	TRBV5-4	TGTGCCAGCAGCCAACGAGTAGCGGGGGGGCTCAATGAGCAGTTCTTC	CASSQRVAGGLNEQFF
.	.	TRBJ2-4	TRBV5-6	TGTGCCAGCAGCTTGAGCGGAGCGGGACACTCTAGCATTCAGTACTTC	CASSLSGAGHSSIQYF
few	TRBD1	TRBJ1-2	TRBV6-4	TGTGCCAGCAGTGCCGGGACAGGGGTCATCCGCTACACCTTC	CASSAGTGVIRYTF
.	TRBD2	TRBJ2-1	TRBV7-9	TGTGCCAGCAGCATCCCCCTGGGGACTAGCGTAACAAATGAGCAGTTCTTC	CASSIPLGTSVTNEQFF
.	.	TRBJ2-6	TRBV16	TGTGCCAGCAGCCGCCGGGGGAGCTCTGGGGCCAACGTCCTGACTTTC	CASSRRGSSGANVLTF
.	.	TRBJ2-2	TRBV7-9	TGTGCCAGCAGCTTAGGACAGTTCACCGGGGAGCTGTTTTTT	CASSLGQFTGELFF
.	.	TRBJ2-3	TRBV19	TGTGCCAGTAGTATTAGGGTTCTGGCAGATACGCAGTATTTT	CASSIRVLADTQYF